These 9 T cell receptor beta chains came from one sample sequenced in a study of early T cells in non-severe SARS-CoV-2 infection. MiXCR, run by TCRdb on the 5' RACE reads, gives a single entry per CDR3 protein. The table records roughly 99,000 distinct CDR3 sequences, 11% of them present only once. Sequencing was done on a sample of whole blood. The receptors come from an adult who was a healthcare worker with PCR-confirmed SARS-CoV-2 infection or an uninfected control (not recorded which).

V gene TRBV5-8 combines with J gene TRBJ2-2; 8 bases are shared with TRBD2. Trimming cost V 1 base and J 4 bases; bases outside gene matches: 3. Germline CDR1 reads SGHTS; CDR2 reads YDEGEE. The CDR3 runs 15 residues. CDR3 DNA: TGTGCCAGCAGCTTGAGCGGGAGAATCACCGGGGAGCTGTTTTTT. Protein: CASSLSGRITGELFF.

V usage is TRBV6-5 and J usage is TRBJ2-5, with D unresolved. CDR3 size: 15 residues. Trimming took off 2 bases at V and 1 base at J, with 11 bases between the two ends. Germline V lookup: CDR1 MNHEY, CDR2 SVGAGI. CDR3 amino acids: CASSYQTTSQETQYF. DNA for the CDR3: TGTGCCAGCAGTTACCAAACTACCAGCCAAGAGACCCAGTACTTC.

This clonotype was recorded a few times. The chain joins TRBV10-3 to TRBJ2-1, with D perhaps being TRBD1 or TRBD2 (5 bases each). The germline gives CDR1 ENHRY, CDR2 SYGVKD. Between the trimmed V and J ends, which lost 8 bases and 5 bases, there was a span of 10 bases. The CDR3 contains 12 residues. Here the CDR3 DNA reads TGTGCCATCGGGGGAATGAACAATGAGCAGTTCTTC. Translation: CAIGGMNNEQFF.

This clonotype was detected ten times or more. The chain uses TRBV6-1 and TRBJ2-3; 8 bases are shared with TRBD1. V gave up 3 bases and J gave up 5 bases; unmatched junction bases: 7. From germline, CDR1 is MNHNS and CDR2 SASEGT. The CDR3 runs 15 residues. As DNA, the CDR3 is TGTGCCAGCAGTGAGACGACAGGGGCGGTAGATACGCAGTATTTT. This codes for CASSETTGAVDTQYF.

J is TRBJ2-7 and V is TRBV7-9; D possibly corresponds to TRBD2 (6 bases). Germline values: CDR1 SEHNR, CDR2 FQNEAQ (reference sequence). The CDR3 is made up of 14 amino acids. V lost 5 bases and J lost 6, with 17 bases in between. The CDR3 nucleotides read TGTGCCAGCAGCCCGAGGAGGGACCGCGGCGAGCAGTACTTC. Protein product: CASSPRRDRGEQYF.

This clonotype was observed at least ten times. In DNA, the CDR3 is TGTGCCAGCAGTCCCATGCGAGGAATAGATCAAGAGACCCAGTACTTC. It encodes CASSPMRGIDQETQYF. The V and J genes are TRBV28 and TRBJ2-5; no definite D call. With 5 bases removed from V and 2 bases from J, the gap between germline ends came to 18 bases. This CDR3 has 16 amino acids. Germline CDR1 MDHEN, CDR2 SYDVKM.

This clonotype was seen more than once but under ten times. The genes are TRBV19 and TRBJ1-1; D gene uncertain. This CDR3 contains 14 residues. Germline V gives CDR1 LNHDA, CDR2 SQIVND (reference sequence). V lost 7 bases and J 1 base, leaving 13 bases between the germline ends. As DNA, the CDR3 is TGTGCCAGTACCCAGCGAGGCACGAACACTGAAGCTTTCTTT. Translation gives CASTQRGTNTEAFF.

This clonotype was seen a handful of times. The chain recombines TRBV6-5 with TRBJ2-1, with D uncertain. In germline, CDR1 is MNHEY, CDR2 SVGAGI. The V end lost 2 bases, the J end lost 6 bases, and 11 bases lay between the germline ends. The CDR3 consists of 14 residues. The chain's CDR3 is CASSYRRLGNEQFF. CDR3 sequence (DNA): TGTGCCAGCAGTTACCGTAGATTGGGCAATGAGCAGTTCTTC.

V gene TRBV27 combines with J gene TRBJ2-7, with a possible D match to TRBD1 (6 bases). Trimming shortened V by 6 bases and J by 2 bases, and 14 bases separated the two germline ends. Germline assignment: CDR1 MNHEY and CDR2 SMNVEV (reference sequence). The CDR3 consists of 14 residues. The CDR3 DNA reads as TGTGCCAGCAGGAGACAGGTTACGGCCTACGAGCAGTACTTC. It yields the protein CASRRQVTAYEQYF.